The 9 T cell receptor beta chains presented below share a single source sample, sequenced in a study of memory CD4+ T cells and cytomegalovirus serostatus. The sort gate was single viable CD3+CD4+CD8-CD45RO+ cells for memory CD4+ T cells. Clones were read by immunoSEQ multiplex PCR, and TCRdb kept only the in-frame ones, dropping some. Found here are more than 55,000 clones, 75% to 85% of them singletons; the top ten hold around 0.9%. The sequencing input was memory CD4+ T cells from blood. These receptors originate from an adult in good health and CMV-seronegative.

The J gene is TRBJ2-3, the V gene TRBV5-1; D remains ambiguous. Germline CDR1 SGHRS, CDR2 YFSETQ. V was shortened by 0 bases and J by 5 bases, with 13 bases between the two germline ends. The CDR3 length is 15 residues. The CDR3 nucleotides read TGCGCCAGCAGCTTGGATGGCCTACCGGTAGATACGCAGTATTTT. It codes for CASSLDGLPVDTQYF.

The chain uses TRBV19 and TRBJ1-4; no reliable D call. CDR3 size: 14 residues. The ends were cut back, 5 bases at V and 8 bases at J, with 15 bases in the middle. CDR1 is LNHDA, CDR2 SQIVND, per germline (reference sequence). The CDR3 sequence is CASSPGSTMEKLFF. The CDR3 coding sequence is TGTGCCAGTAGTCCCGGGAGTACGATGGAAAAACTGTTTTTT. Drawing the rest from reference TRBV19 and TRBJ1-4, the complete variable domain is DGGITQSPKYLFRKEGQNVTLSCEQNLNHDAMYWYRQDPGQGLRLIYYSQIVNDFQKGDIAEGYSVSREKKESFPLTVTSAQKNPTAFYLCASSPGSTMEKLFFGSGTQLSVL.

This clone occurred a few times. J is TRBJ1-1 and V is TRBV6-5; possibly TRBD1 for D (5 bases). V dropped 2 bases and J dropped 1 base, with 8 bases sitting between them. CDR1 is MNHEY, CDR2 SVGAGI, per germline. CDR3 length: 14 amino acids. The CDR3 here is CASSYAGPNTEAFF. CDR3 DNA: TGTGCCAGCAGTTACGCGGGGCCGAACACTGAAGCTTTCTTT.

The chain couples TRBV29-1 to TRBJ1-1; D is unclear. The CDR3 has 14 amino acids. Germline-derived CDR1 and CDR2 are SQVTM and ANQGSEA. V gave up 2 bases and J gave up 0 bases, with 10 bases separating them. The CDR3 region has the DNA TGCAGCGTTGAACGGTCGGGGATGAACACTGAAGCTTTCTTT. Its translation: CSVERSGMNTEAFF. Full variable domain (rest looked up from reference TRBV29-1 and TRBJ1-1): SAVISQKPSRDICQRGTSLTIQCQVDSQVTMMFWYRQQPGQSLTLIATANQGSEATYESGFVIDKFPISRPNLTFSTLTVSNMSPEDSSIYLCSVERSGMNTEAFFGQGTRLTVV.

V is TRBV5-1 and J is TRBJ2-3, with TRBD1 matching over 9 bases. This CDR3 has 15 residues. Trimming cost V 4 bases and J 5 bases; bases outside gene matches: 8. The germline gives CDR1 SGHRS, CDR2 YFSETQ. This CDR3 reads CASSPRDRAGDTQYF. The CDR3, as DNA: TGCGCCAGCAGCCCCCGGGACAGGGCGGGAGATACGCAGTATTTT.

This clone showed up just once. The rearrangement links TRBV27 to TRBJ1-5; D is perhaps TRBD1 (5 bases). Germline loops: CDR1 MNHEY, CDR2 SMNVEV (reference sequence). V was clipped by 4 bases and J by 1 base, with 8 bases between them. CDR3 size: 14 residues. Written as DNA, the CDR3 is TGTGCCAGCAGTTCCAGGGAGAGCAATCAGCCCCAGCATTTT. Encoded protein: CASSSRESNQPQHF.

The chain has TRBV4-1 and TRBJ1-1; 12 nucleotides align to TRBD1. V dropped 1 base and J dropped 3; count of bases not matched to a gene: 15. CDR1 and CDR2 (germline): MGHRA, YSYEKL. The length of the CDR3 is 20 residues. The CDR3 DNA is TGCGCCAGCAGCCAAGCTTTCTCCGGGACAGGGGGCAGTGGGGACACTGAAGCTTTCTTT. This translates into CASSQAFSGTGGSGDTEAFF.

The rearrangement uses TRBV13 and TRBJ2-5, with 14 bases lining up with TRBD2. Germline V CDR1 and CDR2: PRHDT, FYEKMQ (reference sequence). The CDR3 is 19 amino acids. J gave up 3 bases and V 1 base, and 10 bases lay outside the gene matches. DNA for the CDR3: TGTGCCAGCAGCTTAGAGACTAGCGGGGGGGCTCTTCCTAAAGAGACCCAGTACTTC. Protein product: CASSLETSGGALPKETQYF.

This rearrangement joins TRBV13 to TRBJ2-7; 7 bases line up with TRBD1. Losses at the gene ends were 5 bases for V and 2 bases for J; bases not matched to a gene: 3. This CDR3 has 13 amino acids. The V gene's germline CDR1 is PRHDT and CDR2 FYEKMQ (reference sequence). CDR3 DNA: TGTGCCAGCAGCCGGACAGGTGCCTACGAGCAGTACTTC. Residues: CASSRTGAYEQYF.